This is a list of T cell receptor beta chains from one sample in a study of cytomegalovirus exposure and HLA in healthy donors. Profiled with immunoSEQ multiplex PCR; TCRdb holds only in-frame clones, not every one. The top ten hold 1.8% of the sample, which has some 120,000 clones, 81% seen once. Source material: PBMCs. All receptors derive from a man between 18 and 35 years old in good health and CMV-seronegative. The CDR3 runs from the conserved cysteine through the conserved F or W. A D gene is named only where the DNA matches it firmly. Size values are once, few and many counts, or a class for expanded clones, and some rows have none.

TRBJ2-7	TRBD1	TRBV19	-	CASSEARGSHEQYF	TGTGCCAGTAGTGAGGCCAGGGGGTCCCACGAGCAGTACTTC
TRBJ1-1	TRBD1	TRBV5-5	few	CASSLEDRGGTEAFF	TGTGCCAGCAGCTTGGAGGACAGGGGTGGAACTGAAGCTTTCTTT
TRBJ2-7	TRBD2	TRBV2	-	CASSVVLAGGYEQYF	TGTGCCAGCAGTGTAGTACTAGCGGGGGGCTACGAGCAGTACTTC
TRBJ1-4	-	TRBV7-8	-	CASSFTVGEKLFF	TGTGCCAGCAGCTTCACTGTCGGTGAAAAACTGTTTTTT
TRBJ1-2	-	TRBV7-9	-	CASSFTDSYGYTF	TGTGCCAGCAGCTTTACAGACAGCTATGGCTACACCTTC
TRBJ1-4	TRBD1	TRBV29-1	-	CSVVDREKLFF	TGCAGCGTTGTGGACAGGGAAAAACTGTTTTTT
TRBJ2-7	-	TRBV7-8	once	CASSRTSGEQYF	TGTGCCAGCAGCCGAACATCAGGCGAGCAGTACTTC
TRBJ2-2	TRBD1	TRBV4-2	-	CASSRELTGGAGELFF	TGTGCCAGCAGCCGAGAGTTGACAGGGGGGGCCGGGGAGCTGTTTTTT
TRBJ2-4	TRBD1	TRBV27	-	CASSQRETGDHKNIQYF	TGTGCCAGCAGCCAAAGGGAGACAGGGGATCACAAAAACATTCAGTACTTC
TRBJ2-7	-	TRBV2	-	CASQQDYEQYF	TGTGCCAGCCAACAGGACTACGAGCAGTACTTC
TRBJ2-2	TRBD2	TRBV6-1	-	CASRPGGANTGELFF	TGTGCCAGCAGGCCGGGAGGAGCGAACACCGGGGAGCTGTTTTTT
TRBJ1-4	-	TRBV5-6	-	CASSLADGRGRVKLFF	TGTGCCAGCAGCTTGGCGGACGGCAGGGGACGCGTAAAACTGTTTTTT
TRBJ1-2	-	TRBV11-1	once	CASSLGPGDGYTF	TGTGCCAGCAGCTTGGGGCCGGGGGATGGCTACACCTTC
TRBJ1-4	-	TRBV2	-	CASSDGNEKLFF	TGTGCCAGCAGTGACGGTAATGAAAAACTGTTTTTT
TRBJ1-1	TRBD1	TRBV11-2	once	CASSLGTGGVNTEAFF	TGTGCCAGCAGCTTGGGGACAGGGGGTGTGAACACTGAAGCTTTCTTT
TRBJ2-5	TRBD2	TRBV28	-	CASNVGRGGSETQYF	TGTGCCAGCAACGTTGGGCGGGGGGGCAGCGAGACCCAGTACTTC
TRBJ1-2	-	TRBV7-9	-	CASSLRGGDGYTF	TGTGCCAGCAGCTTAAGGGGGGGAGATGGCTACACCTTC
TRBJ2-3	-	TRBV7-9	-	CASSLGAGWSTDTQYF	TGTGCCAGCAGCTTAGGCGCAGGGTGGAGCACAGATACGCAGTATTTT
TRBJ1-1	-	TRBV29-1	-	CSALRATGTEAFF	TGCAGCGCTCTAAGAGCGACCGGGACTGAAGCTTTCTTT
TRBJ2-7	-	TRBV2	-	CASSEDRTLYEQYF	TGTGCCAGCAGTGAGGACAGAACCCTCTACGAGCAGTACTTC
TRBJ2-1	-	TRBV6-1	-	CASSEPEGGNEQFF	TGTGCCAGCAGTGAACCAGAGGGGGGGAATGAGCAGTTCTTC
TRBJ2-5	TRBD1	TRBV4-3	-	CASSRGGGQGAFETQYF	TGCGCCAGCAGTCGAGGGGGGGGACAGGGGGCGTTTGAGACCCAGTACTTC
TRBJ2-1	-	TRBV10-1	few	CASRPGFSSYNEQFF	TGCGCCAGCAGGCCCGGGTTCAGCTCCTACAATGAGCAGTTCTTC
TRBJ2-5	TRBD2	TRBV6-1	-	CASSVGLAGVYQETQYF	TGTGCCAGCAGTGTGGGACTAGCGGGAGTGTACCAAGAGACCCAGTACTTC
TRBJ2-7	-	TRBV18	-	CASSPEGLSYEQYF	TGTGCCAGCTCACCAGAGGGACTCTCCTACGAGCAGTACTTC